This T cell receptor (beta chain) was identified during a study of OX40 agonist ivuxolimab in advanced cancers. Study results and limitations: People who partly responded at 0.1-3.0 mg/kg had some of the least clonal expansion seen. There were, on average, more expanded clones in CD8+ T cells than in CD4+. The authors did not determine the antigen specificity of the expanded peripheral T cells.

Only a few counts were recorded for this clone. The antigen is unknown. Clones were read by immunoSEQ multiplex PCR, and TCRdb kept only the in-frame ones, dropping some. The profile covers 53,000 or so clones, with roughly 80% appearing a single time and roughly 3% taken by the ten largest. Anyone with autoimmune disease history or systemic immunosuppression was excluded. Per the germline V gene, CDR1 is SGHTA and CDR2 is FQGNSA. CDR3 length equals 14 residues. J was trimmed by 8 bases and V by 5 bases; bases with no gene match: 6. The rearrangement uses TRBV7-2 and TRBJ2-1; 10 bases agree with TRBD1. The clonotype comes from an adult with an advanced solid tumor such as melanoma, head and neck, liver or kidney cancer. The sequencing here drew on CD4+ or CD8+ T cells sorted from blood, taken in a trial of the OX40 agonist ivuxolimab. CDR3: CASSPRQGAHEQFF. DNA of the CDR3: TGTGCCAGCAGCCCCCGACAGGGGGCGCATGAGCAGTTCTTC.